The next 15 T cell receptor beta chains were all read from a single sample in a study of beta chain features in type 1 diabetes. Study conclusions and caveats: Shortening that was moderate but significant affected the TCRB CDR3s of Type 1 diabetes patients in all four CD4+ subsets.

Their antigens remain unidentified. The authors reverse transcribed all of the isolated RNA, so sequencing captured expressed TCRB transcripts. The data were produced by immunoSEQ multiplex PCR, yet TCRdb's version contains in-frame clones alone and is incomplete. The sample shows 150,000 to 200,000 clones, 63% of them seen only once. Specimen: naive CD4+ T cells from blood. Every receptor here comes from a young man with type 1 diabetes.

The chain has TRBV30 and TRBJ1-2; TRBD1 agrees at 8 bases. There are 14 residues in the CDR3. The V segment lost 2 bases and the J segment 0 bases; nucleotides outside the gene matches: 2. Germline CDR1 is GTSNPN and CDR2 is SVGIG (reference sequence). CDR3 region: CAWSRQGTNYGYTF. The CDR3 DNA is TGTGCCTGGAGTAGACAGGGGACTAACTATGGCTACACCTTC.

The V and J genes are TRBV13 and TRBJ2-5, with a weak D call TRBD1 (6 bases). CDR1 PRHDT and CDR2 FYEKMQ come from the germline V gene (reference sequence). The CDR3 consists of 16 residues. The germline V and J ends were trimmed by 5 bases and 5 bases, with 21 bases remaining between them. In DNA form, the CDR3 reads TGTGCCAGCAGCCCCCCCCGACACAGGGTCGGGGAGACCCAGTACTTC. This sequence encodes CASSPPRHRVGETQYF.

The chain links TRBV4-3 to TRBJ2-7; 7 bases map to TRBD1. This CDR3 region has 14 residues. Germline trimming cut 0 bases from V and 3 bases from J; bases unmatched to any gene: 2. Germline values: CDR1 LGHNA, CDR2 YSLEER. In DNA form, the CDR3 reads TGCGCCAGCAGCCAAGACCGGGACAGCTACGAGCAGTACTTC. Protein: CASSQDRDSYEQYF.

V is TRBV25-1 and J is TRBJ1-4; no reliable D call. From germline, CDR1 is MGHDK and CDR2 SYGVNS. V lost 2 bases to trimming and J lost 11 bases, with 18 bases between them. This CDR3 contains 15 residues. The CDR3 here is CASSEAEGRAGKLFF. Written as DNA, the CDR3 is TGTGCCAGCAGTGAAGCAGAAGGACGGGCGGGGAAACTGTTTTTT.

This clone was observed a handful of times. This sequence joins TRBV5-1 and TRBJ2-1; D possibly corresponds to TRBD2 (5 bases). The CDR3 has 15 residues. Germline assignment: CDR1 SGHRS and CDR2 YFSETQ. Trimming removed 4 bases from V and 0 bases from J, with 11 bases in between. The CDR3 loop is CASSEGGSSYNEQFF. The CDR3 coding sequence is TGCGCCAGCAGCGAGGGCGGAAGCTCCTACAATGAGCAGTTCTTC.

The V and J genes are TRBV7-2 and TRBJ2-7; 7 nucleotides line up with TRBD1. The V segment lost 6 bases and the J segment 2 bases; nucleotides outside the gene matches: 10. Germline V lookup: CDR1 SGHTA, CDR2 FQGNSA. There are 15 residues in the CDR3. The CDR3 DNA reads TGTGCCAGCAGGCAAGACAGGGACCGGCCCTACGAGCAGTACTTC. It yields the protein CASRQDRDRPYEQYF.

This rearrangement joins TRBV30 to TRBJ1-2; D is uncertain. V gave up 0 bases and J gave up 12 bases, with 11 bases separating them. The CDR3 has 11 amino acids. Germline CDR1 and CDR2: GTSNPN and SVGIG (reference sequence). The DNA of the CDR3 is TGTGCCTGGAGTGTAGGAGGGATGCACACCTTC. Protein product: CAWSVGGMHTF.

The chain recombines TRBV6-5 with TRBJ1-2; D might be TRBD1 (6 bases). V was shortened by 2 bases and J by 0 bases, with 7 bases between the two germline ends. CDR3 length: 14 amino acids. Germline V CDR1 and CDR2: MNHEY, SVGAGI. CDR3 amino acids: CASSYGTSNYGYTF. The CDR3 DNA reads TGTGCCAGCAGTTACGGGACATCTAACTATGGCTACACCTTC.

V is TRBV20-1 and J is TRBJ1-2, with D uncertain. Trimming pared 8 bases from V and 7 bases from J, leaving 5 bases between. This CDR3 has 8 amino acids. Germline loops: CDR1 DFQATT, CDR2 SNEGSKA (reference sequence). The CDR3 DNA reads TGCAGTCCGGGTGGCTACACCTTC. Its translation is CSPGGYTF.

This clone is a singleton in its sample. The V and J genes are TRBV2 and TRBJ2-1; 9 bases match TRBD1. Trimming at V came to 5 bases and at J to 8 bases, leaving 10 bases not matched to a gene. Germline V gene sequence: CDR1 SNHLY, CDR2 FYNNEI. The CDR3 runs to 15 residues. The CDR3 coding sequence is TGTGCCAGCAGTTCCGACAGGGGGACGGTCGATGAGCAGTTCTTC. As protein: CASSSDRGTVDEQFF.

This chain uses TRBV25-1 with TRBJ2-6; no clear D gene. The CDR3 loop spans 16 amino acids. V was pared by 6 bases and J by 3 bases, with 15 bases between. Germline loops: CDR1 MGHDK, CDR2 SYGVNS. CDR3 residues: CASSDRAYGGANVLTF. CDR3 nucleotide sequence: TGTGCCAGCAGCGACCGGGCTTATGGTGGGGCCAACGTCCTGACTTTC.

This chain links TRBV29-1 with TRBJ2-5; D tentatively fits TRBD1 or TRBD2 (5 bases each). This CDR3 spans 12 amino acids. With 7 bases removed from V and 5 bases from J, the gap between germline ends came to 14 bases. Germline lookup yields CDR1 SQVTM and CDR2 ANQGSEA. The CDR3 DNA sequence: TGCAGCGCGGAGGCAGGGTGGGAGACCCAGTACTTC. Amino acids: CSAEAGWETQYF.

This clone was seen a handful of times. V and J are TRBV20-1 and TRBJ1-4; D unresolved. V lost 5 bases and J 4 bases, leaving 5 bases between the germline ends. Germline loops: CDR1 DFQATT, CDR2 SNEGSKA (reference sequence). The CDR3 contains 11 residues. The CDR3 nucleotides are TGCAGTGCTCCGCTTAATGAAAAACTGTTTTTT. This encodes CSAPLNEKLFF.

The chain has TRBV9 and TRBJ2-2; 7 bases are a match to TRBD2. With 3 bases clipped from V and 1 base from J, the junction kept 3 bases outside the gene matches. The CDR3 is made up of 15 amino acids. Germline CDR1 is SGDLS and CDR2 is YYNGEE. The CDR3 DNA follows: TGTGCCAGCAGCGAACTAGCGTTGAACACCGGGGAGCTGTTTTTT. Its protein is CASSELALNTGELFF.

A few counts support this clone. J is TRBJ2-5 and V is TRBV30; no clear D. The CDR3 loop spans 12 amino acids. CDR1 is GTSNPN, CDR2 SVGIG, per germline (reference sequence). V was cut by 1 base and J by 5 bases, with 8 bases left in between. The CDR3 loop is CAWSDSGETQYF. CDR3 in DNA: TGTGCCTGGAGTGACTCTGGGGAGACCCAGTACTTC. Full variable domain (remainder filled in from reference TRBV30 and TRBJ2-5): SQTIHQWPATLVQPVGSPLSLECTVEGTSNPNLYWYRQAAGRGLQLLFYSVGIGQISSEVPQNLSASRPQDRQFILSSKKLLLSDSGFYLCAWSDSGETQYFGPGTRLLVL.